The text below deals with one T cell receptor (beta chain). This entry is derived from a study of T cell changes during pregnancy in multiple sclerosis. TCRdb keeps only in-frame clones here, not all; method: immunoSEQ multiplex PCR. The table shows some 80,000 clones, with 90% to 95% occurring only once. Germline-derived CDR1 and CDR2 are SGDLS and YYNGEE. The germline V and J ends were trimmed by 5 bases and 1 base, with 6 bases remaining between them. The CDR3 extends over 12 amino acids. This rearrangement joins TRBV9 to TRBJ1-1, with a tentative D call TRBD1 (5 bases). Sequencing was performed on peripheral blood, taken in the second trimester of pregnancy. This TCR was sampled from a female donor with multiple sclerosis, enrolled in a pregnancy study. The DNA for the CDR3 is TGTGCCAGCAGTGGGGCGAACACTGAAGCTTTCTTT. Amino acid sequence: CASSGANTEAFF.